This record concerns one T cell receptor beta chain sequence. This entry comes from a study of blood T cell repertoires in COVID-19. Overall study: Material from acute and convalescent COVID-19 was sourced from the United States, Italy and Spain.

The germline gives CDR1 MNHNS, CDR2 SASEGT. The V gene lost 2 bases and the J gene lost 6 bases, with 8 bases spanning the gap. CDR3 size: 13 residues. Only in-frame clones appear in the TCRdb table, and some are missing; sequencing was by immunoSEQ multiplex PCR. The sample lists over 70,000 clones, around 69% occurring once. Sequencing used peripheral blood. The TCR sequence derives from an older man with active or convalescent COVID-19. The V call is TRBV6-1, the J call TRBJ1-5; D is possibly TRBD1 (5 bases). The CDR3 spells CASSEIGAQPQHF. The CDR3 DNA sequence: TGTGCCAGCAGTGAAATAGGGGCTCAGCCCCAGCATTTT.